These 28 T cell receptor beta chains were all obtained from the same sample, sequenced in a study of blood T cell repertoires in COVID-19 (TCRdb year 2020). Library preparation employed the immunoSEQ multiplex PCR assay. TCRdb provides this immuneACCESS table in a form limited to in-frame rearrangements. Some clones are lacking; in checked studies, under half of them reflect an unresolved V gene, and why the rest are absent is not known. In this sample the table shows a few hundred thousand clones, 70% to 90% of which occur a single time. The ten biggest clones cover 2.2% of the sample. Sequenced sample: PBMCs or T cells enriched from blood (not recorded which). These receptor sequences come from a man younger than 45 who had recovered from COVID-19.

This clone was detected only once. The chain uses TRBV7-2 and TRBJ2-3; weak D call: TRBD1 (5 bases). The V gene lost 2 bases and the J gene lost 10 bases, with 13 bases spanning the gap. CDR1 is SGHTA, CDR2 FQGNSA, per germline. The CDR3 is 13 residues long. The CDR3 bases are TGTGCCAGCAGCTTATCGGACACCTCTCCGCAGTATTTT. Translation: CASSLSDTSPQYF.

The CDR3 DNA follows: TGTGCCAGCAGCGCCGTGGGACAGAACTATGGCTACACCTTC. Encoded protein: CASSAVGQNYGYTF. The J gene is TRBJ1-2, the V gene TRBV9, with 7 bases identical to TRBD1. CDR1 and CDR2 from the germline V gene are SGDLS and YYNGEE. Losses at the gene ends were 3 bases for V and 2 bases for J; bases not matched to a gene: 4. CDR3 size: 14 residues.

The V call is TRBV29-1, the J call TRBJ1-1; D remains ambiguous. Trimming stripped 0 bases from V and 2 bases from J, with 19 bases between. There are 17 residues in the CDR3. The V gene's germline CDR1 is SQVTM and CDR2 ANQGSEA. The CDR3 loop reads CSVEDGGPLGLNTEAFF. CDR3 in DNA: TGCAGCGTTGAAGATGGAGGGCCTTTAGGTCTCAACACTGAAGCTTTCTTT.

CDR3: CASSLQGNSPLHF. For the CDR3, the DNA is TGTGCCAGCAGCTTACAGGGGAATTCACCCCTCCACTTT. The rearrangement uses TRBV7-3 and TRBJ1-6; possibly TRBD1 for D (6 bases). V was shortened by 2 bases and J by 7 bases, with 6 bases between the two germline ends. Germline CDR1 SGHTA, CDR2 FQGTGA. This CDR3 spans 13 amino acids.

This CDR3 is CASSPPAADTQYF. The CDR3 nucleotides read TGTGCCAGCAGCCCCCCAGCGGCAGATACGCAGTATTTT. The V call is TRBV9, the J call TRBJ2-3, with a weak D call TRBD2 (5 bases). V was clipped by 4 bases and J by 4 bases, with 10 bases between them. The CDR3 has 13 amino acids. Looked up from germline, CDR1 is SGDLS and CDR2 is YYNGEE.

V is TRBV6-5 and J is TRBJ2-3, with 8 nucleotides matching TRBD1. The germline V gene encodes CDR1 MNHEY and CDR2 SVGAGI. The CDR3 length is 15 residues. The V and J ends lost 9 bases and 2 bases, in that order; junction bases with no gene match: 10. CDR3 DNA sequence: TGTGCCAGTTGGACAGGGATCGGGGACACAGATACGCAGTATTTT. It is translated as CASWTGIGDTDTQYF.

The rearrangement joins TRBV18 to TRBJ2-7; TRBD1 matches at 8 bases. Germline CDR1 and CDR2: KGHSH and LQKENI. This CDR3 is built from 15 residues. V lost 4 bases, J lost 5 bases, and 10 bases stayed unmatched. CDR3 bases: TGTGCCAGCTCACTCGCATACAGGACAGGGCACGAGCAGTACTTC. It translates to CASSLAYRTGHEQYF.

V is TRBV7-2 and J is TRBJ2-3; D not resolved. Germline CDR1 SGHTA, CDR2 FQGNSA. The CDR3 covers 17 residues. Between the trimmed V and J ends, which lost 6 bases and 1 base, there was a span of 20 bases. The CDR3, as DNA: TGTGCCAGCAGGGTAGGAATACAACAGATCCGCACAGATACGCAGTATTTT. It translates to CASRVGIQQIRTDTQYF.

V and J are TRBV6-5 and TRBJ1-1, with TRBD1 matching over 7 bases. This CDR3 contains 12 residues. J gave up 4 bases and V 8 bases, and 4 bases lay outside the gene matches. CDR1 is MNHEY and CDR2 is SVGAGI in the germline V gene. The chain's CDR3 is CASSTGATEAFF. The CDR3 nucleotides read TGTGCCAGCTCCACAGGGGCCACTGAAGCTTTCTTT.

The chain recombines TRBV3-1 (or the pseudogene TRBV3-2) with TRBJ1-2; possible D gene TRBD1, 5 bases. V dropped 0 bases and J dropped 8 bases, with 13 bases sitting between them. The CDR3 sequence is 14 residues long. Germline CDR1 LGHDT, CDR2 YNNKEL (reference sequence). CDR3 nucleotides: TGTGCCAGCAGCCAAGAGACAGCTCGTCGCGGCTACACCTTC. Its protein is CASSQETARRGYTF.

J is TRBJ1-5 and V is TRBV27; D is unclear. From germline, CDR1 is MNHEY and CDR2 SMNVEV (reference sequence). There are 13 residues in the CDR3. The ends were cut back, 3 bases at V and 7 bases at J, with 10 bases in the middle. The DNA for the CDR3 is TGTGCCAGCAGTTTGGCCGGGGAACAGCCCCAGCATTTT. Translating gives CASSLAGEQPQHF.

The rearrangement links TRBV2 to TRBJ1-3; 7 positions match TRBD1. Per germline, CDR1 SNHLY and CDR2 FYNNEI. V lost 8 bases, J lost 0 bases, and 13 bases stayed unmatched. This CDR3 region has 17 residues. CDR3: CASLNVARGHSGNTIYF. As DNA, the CDR3 is TGTGCCAGCTTAAATGTTGCGAGGGGGCACTCTGGAAACACCATATATTTT. Full variable domain (remainder filled in from reference TRBV2 and TRBJ1-3): EPEVTQTPSHQVTQMGQEVILRCVPISNHLYFYWYRQILGQKVEFLVSFYNNEISEKSEIFDDQFSVERPDGSNFTLKIRSTKLEDSAMYFCASLNVARGHSGNTIYFGEGSWLTVV.

This chain links TRBV19 with TRBJ2-7, with 9 bases aligning to TRBD1. The CDR3 contains 13 residues. Germline loops: CDR1 LNHDA, CDR2 SQIVND (reference sequence). The J segment lost 5 bases and the V segment lost 5 bases, leaving 4 bases of the junction unmatched. CDR3 region: CASSAGTGNEQYF. CDR3 sequence (DNA): TGTGCCAGTAGTGCCGGGACAGGGAACGAGCAGTACTTC.

V gene TRBV5-1 combines with J gene TRBJ1-1, with TRBD1 as a possible D gene (5 bases). The V end lost 4 bases, the J end lost 3 bases, and 19 bases lay between the germline ends. This CDR3 contains 16 residues. The V gene's germline CDR1 is SGHRS and CDR2 YFSETQ. Here the CDR3 reads CASSVRPRGWDTEAFF. CDR3 DNA sequence: TGCGCCAGCAGCGTAAGGCCAAGGGGTTGGGACACTGAAGCTTTCTTT.

The chain uses TRBV5-4 and TRBJ2-7; the D is unclear. This CDR3 has 12 residues. V gave up 1 base and J gave up 3 bases, with 5 bases separating them. Germline values: CDR1 SGHNT, CDR2 YYREEE (reference sequence). This chain's CDR3 is CASSLPGYEQYF. As DNA, the CDR3 is TGTGCCAGCAGCTTGCCAGGCTACGAGCAGTACTTC. The variable domain in full, completed from reference TRBV5-4 and TRBJ2-7, reads ETGVTQSPTHLIKTRGQQVTLRCSSQSGHNTVSWYQQALGQGPQFIFQYYREEENGRGNFPPRFSGLQFPNYSSELNVNALELDDSALYLCASSLPGYEQYFGPGTRLTVT.

This chain uses TRBV11-2 with TRBJ1-2; 7 positions match TRBD1. V lost 5 bases to trimming and J lost 8 bases; unmatched junction nucleotides: 8. The CDR3 contains 13 residues. CDR1 and CDR2 from the germline V gene are SGHAT and FQNNGV. The CDR3 DNA sequence: TGTGCCAGCAGCCCACAGGGGTCTGGAGGCTACACCTTC. It translates to CASSPQGSGGYTF.

The V gene is TRBV10-3, the J gene TRBJ1-2, with 8 bases that match TRBD1. CDR3 length equals 13 residues. Germline CDR1 reads ENHRY; CDR2 reads SYGVKD. V trimming: 4 bases; J trimming: 8 bases; junction bases outside the gene matches: 6. The CDR3 protein is CAISADRAEGYTF. For the CDR3, the DNA is TGTGCCATCAGTGCGGACAGGGCGGAGGGCTACACCTTC.

The chain has TRBV5-1 and TRBJ1-4; 7 bases map to TRBD1. V lost 4 bases, J lost 8 bases, and 2 bases stayed unmatched. There are 12 residues in the CDR3. CDR1 SGHRS and CDR2 YFSETQ come from the germline V gene. DNA for the CDR3: TGCGCCAGCAGCCTACAGGGGGAAAAACTGTTTTTT. It codes for CASSLQGEKLFF.

This chain links TRBV2 with TRBJ1-2; possible D gene TRBD1, 5 bases. V dropped 0 bases and J dropped 8 bases, with 22 bases sitting between them. This CDR3 has 17 amino acids. Germline V gene lookup returns CDR1 SNHLY and CDR2 FYNNEI. The CDR3 bases are TGTGCCAGCAGTGAAGCCGGATACAGGCCTGGGACTAGCGGCTACACCTTC. The encoded protein is CASSEAGYRPGTSGYTF.

V is TRBV19 and J is TRBJ2-1; 7 bases are a match to TRBD2. The CDR3 has 15 amino acids. Germline CDR1 LNHDA, CDR2 SQIVND (reference sequence). Trimming cost V 5 bases and J 8 bases; bases outside gene matches: 12. CDR3 coding DNA: TGTGCCAGTAGTGCAATCGATGCTAGCGGCCATGAGCAGTTCTTC. As protein: CASSAIDASGHEQFF.

The gene calls are TRBV6-5 and TRBJ2-7; 7 positions agree with TRBD1. Trimming at V came to 8 bases and at J to 0 bases, leaving 4 bases not matched to a gene. This CDR3 comprises 13 residues. The germline gives CDR1 MNHEY, CDR2 SVGAGI. The CDR3 nucleotides are TGTGCCAGCGACAGGGAAAGCTCCTACGAGCAGTACTTC. Translation gives CASDRESSYEQYF.

This chain joins TRBV4-1 and TRBJ1-2; D is perhaps TRBD1 (6 bases). CDR3 length: 16 amino acids. The germline V and J ends were trimmed by 0 bases and 0 bases, with 11 bases remaining between them. Germline V CDR1 and CDR2: MGHRA, YSYEKL. The DNA for the CDR3 is TGCGCCAGCAGCCAAGATGCAGGGGCCTCTAACTATGGCTACACCTTC. Residues: CASSQDAGASNYGYTF.

V and J are TRBV11-3 and TRBJ2-2; D is uncertain. The V gene lost 4 bases and the J gene lost 5 bases, with 2 bases spanning the gap. Germline V gene data show CDR1 as SGHNT and CDR2 as YENEEA. CDR3 length: 11 amino acids. CDR3 coding DNA: TGTGCCAGCAGCTCGACCGGGGAGCTGTTTTTT. It encodes CASSSTGELFF. Supplemented by reference TRBV11-3 and TRBJ2-2, the full variable domain reads EAGVVQSPRYKIIEKKQPVAFWCNPISGHNTLYWYLQNLGQGPELLIRYENEEAVDDSQLPKDRFSAERLKGVDSTLKIQPAELGDSAVYLCASSSTGELFFGEGSRLTVL.

The J gene is TRBJ2-1, the V gene TRBV7-9; 7 positions match TRBD2. In germline, CDR1 is SEHNR, CDR2 FQNEAQ (reference sequence). The CDR3 spans 17 residues. The V and J ends lost 4 bases and 1 base, in that order; junction bases with no gene match: 10. CDR3 coding DNA: TGTGCCAGCAGCTCGTCGACTAGCAGACCATCCTACAATGAGCAGTTCTTC. This encodes CASSSSTSRPSYNEQFF.

This sequence joins TRBV10-2 and TRBJ2-5; 7 positions agree with TRBD1. J gave up 5 bases and V 9 bases, and 6 bases lay outside the gene matches. The CDR3 is 12 amino acids. From germline, CDR1 is WSHSY and CDR2 SAAADI. DNA for the CDR3: TGCGCCAGTAGACAGGGCGCGGAGACCCAGTACTTC. Translated, it gives CASRQGAETQYF.

In its sample, this clone was seen once. The chain combines TRBV25-1 with TRBJ1-1, with D possibly being TRBD1 (5 bases). The CDR3 loop spans 15 amino acids. Between the trimmed V and J ends, which lost 3 bases and 1 base, there was a span of 12 bases. CDR1 is MGHDK and CDR2 is SYGVNS in the germline V gene. CDR3 in amino acids: CASSDPARANTEAFF. The CDR3 DNA reads TGTGCCAGCAGTGATCCGGCCAGGGCGAACACTGAAGCTTTCTTT.

The rearrangement uses TRBV7-2 and TRBJ1-1; 9 nucleotides align to TRBD1. Looked up from germline, CDR1 is SGHTA and CDR2 is FQGNSA. J was trimmed by 4 bases and V by 7 bases; bases with no gene match: 10. This CDR3 spans 15 amino acids. The chain's CDR3 is CASTGQGTWGTEAFF. The CDR3, as DNA: TGTGCCAGCACCGGACAGGGGACATGGGGCACTGAAGCTTTCTTT.

This chain uses TRBV4-3 with TRBJ1-1; TRBD1 might be the D (5 bases). The CDR3 loop spans 14 amino acids. The germline gives CDR1 LGHNA, CDR2 YSLEER. The V end lost 4 bases, the J end lost 3 bases, and 12 bases lay between the germline ends. In DNA form, the CDR3 reads TGCGCCAGCAGCCTTTCAGGGAGGGACACTGAAGCTTTCTTT. The encoded protein is CASSLSGRDTEAFF.